This T cell receptor beta chain was documented in a study of patients and donors after allogeneic stem cell transplantation. TCRdb fed the RT-PCR reads into MiXCR, producing one record per CDR3 protein. The sample has about a million distinct CDR3 sequences; more than 15% are singletons. J was trimmed by 4 bases and V by 1 base; bases with no gene match: 5. The CDR3 covers 15 residues. Looked up from germline, CDR1 is SGHDN and CDR2 is FVKESK. The TCR originated in a human donor who was either an allogeneic HSCT recipient or a stem cell or donor lymphocyte infusion donor (not recorded which). It is not recorded whose cells these are; they may come from a transplant donor. The sample consisted of blood, either unsorted or a sorted T cell fraction (not recorded which). The V gene is TRBV14, the J gene TRBJ1-1; 8 bases match TRBD1. The CDR3 here is CASSQGTGRVTEAFF. The CDR3 DNA follows: TGTGCCAGCAGCCAAGGGACAGGGAGGGTCACTGAAGCTTTCTTT.